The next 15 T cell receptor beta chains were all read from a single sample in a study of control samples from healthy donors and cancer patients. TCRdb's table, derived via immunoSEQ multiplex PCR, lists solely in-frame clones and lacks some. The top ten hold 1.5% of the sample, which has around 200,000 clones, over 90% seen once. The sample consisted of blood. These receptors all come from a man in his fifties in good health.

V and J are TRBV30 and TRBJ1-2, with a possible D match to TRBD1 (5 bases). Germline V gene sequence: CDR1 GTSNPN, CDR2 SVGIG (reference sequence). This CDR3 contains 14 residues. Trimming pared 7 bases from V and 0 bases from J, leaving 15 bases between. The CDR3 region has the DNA TGTGCCTCGATCCGGGACGGAGCTAACTATGGCTACACCTTC. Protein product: CASIRDGANYGYTF. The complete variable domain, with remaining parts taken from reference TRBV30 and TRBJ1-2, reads SQTIHQWPATLVQPVGSPLSLECTVEGTSNPNLYWYRQAAGRGLQLLFYSVGIGQISSEVPQNLSASRPQDRQFILSSKKLLLSDSGFYLCASIRDGANYGYTFGSGTRLTVV.

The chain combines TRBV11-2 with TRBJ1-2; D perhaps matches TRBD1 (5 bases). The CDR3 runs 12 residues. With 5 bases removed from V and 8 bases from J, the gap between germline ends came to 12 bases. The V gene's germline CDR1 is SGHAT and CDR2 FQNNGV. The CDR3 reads CASSPTWGGYTF. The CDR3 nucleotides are TGTGCCAGCAGCCCTACTTGGGGCGGCTACACCTTC.

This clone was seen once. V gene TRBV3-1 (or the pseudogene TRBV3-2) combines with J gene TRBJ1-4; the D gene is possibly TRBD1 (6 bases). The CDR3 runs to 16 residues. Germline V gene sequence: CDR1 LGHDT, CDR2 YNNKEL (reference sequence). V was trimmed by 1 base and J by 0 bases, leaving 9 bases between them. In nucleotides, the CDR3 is TGTGCCAGCAGCCAAGTGGGGGCTTCAACTAATGAAAAACTGTTTTTT. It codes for CASSQVGASTNEKLFF.

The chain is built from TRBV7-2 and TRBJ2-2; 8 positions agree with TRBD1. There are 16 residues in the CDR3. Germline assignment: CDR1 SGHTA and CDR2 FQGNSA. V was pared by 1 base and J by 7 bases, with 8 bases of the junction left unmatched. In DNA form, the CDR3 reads TGTGCCAGCAGCTTAGGGGTCAGGGGGCTGGACGGGGAGCTGTTTTTT. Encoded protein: CASSLGVRGLDGELFF.

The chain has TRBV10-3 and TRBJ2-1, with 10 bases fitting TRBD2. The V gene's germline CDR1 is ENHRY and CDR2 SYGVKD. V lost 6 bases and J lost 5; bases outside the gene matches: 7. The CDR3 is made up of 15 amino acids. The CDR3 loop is CAISPSSGGDNEQFF. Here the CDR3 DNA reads TGTGCCATCAGCCCGTCTAGCGGGGGTGACAATGAGCAGTTCTTC.

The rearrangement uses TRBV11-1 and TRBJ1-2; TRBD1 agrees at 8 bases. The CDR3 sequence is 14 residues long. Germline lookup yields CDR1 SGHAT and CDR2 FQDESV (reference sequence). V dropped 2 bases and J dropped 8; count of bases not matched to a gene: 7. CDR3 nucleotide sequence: TGTGCCAGCAGCTTAACCGACAGGGGTCACGGCTACACCTTC. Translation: CASSLTDRGHGYTF.

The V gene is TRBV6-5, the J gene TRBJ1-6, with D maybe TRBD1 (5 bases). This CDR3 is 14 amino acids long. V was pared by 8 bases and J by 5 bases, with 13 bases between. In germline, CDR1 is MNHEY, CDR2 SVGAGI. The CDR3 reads CASGTSADNSPLHF. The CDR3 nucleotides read TGTGCCAGCGGGACCTCTGCGGATAATTCACCCCTCCACTTT.

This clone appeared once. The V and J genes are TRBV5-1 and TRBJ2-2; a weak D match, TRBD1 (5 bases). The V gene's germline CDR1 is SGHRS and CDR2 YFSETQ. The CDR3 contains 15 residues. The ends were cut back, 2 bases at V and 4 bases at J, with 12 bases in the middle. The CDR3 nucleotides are TGCGCCAGCAGCTTTCAGGGTAATCCCACCGGGGAGCTGTTTTTT. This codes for CASSFQGNPTGELFF.

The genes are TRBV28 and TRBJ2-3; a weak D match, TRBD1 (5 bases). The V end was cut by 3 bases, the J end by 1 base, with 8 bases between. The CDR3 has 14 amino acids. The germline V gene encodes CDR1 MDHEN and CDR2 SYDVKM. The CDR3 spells CASSFRAGTDTQYF. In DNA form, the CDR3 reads TGTGCCAGCAGTTTCAGGGCTGGCACAGATACGCAGTATTTT.

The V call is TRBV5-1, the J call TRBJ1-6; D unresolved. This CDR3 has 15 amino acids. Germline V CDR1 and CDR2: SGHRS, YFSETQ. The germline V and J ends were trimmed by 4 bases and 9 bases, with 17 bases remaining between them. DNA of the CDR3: TGCGCCAGCAGCACCGGGCCGCGAACTGGTTCACCCCTCCACTTT. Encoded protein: CASSTGPRTGSPLHF.

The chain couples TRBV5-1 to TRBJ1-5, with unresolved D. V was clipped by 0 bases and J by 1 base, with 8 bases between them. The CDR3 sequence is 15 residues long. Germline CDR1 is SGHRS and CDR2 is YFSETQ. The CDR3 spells CASSLAPESNQPQHF. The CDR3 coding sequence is TGCGCCAGCAGCTTGGCCCCAGAGAGCAATCAGCCCCAGCATTTT.

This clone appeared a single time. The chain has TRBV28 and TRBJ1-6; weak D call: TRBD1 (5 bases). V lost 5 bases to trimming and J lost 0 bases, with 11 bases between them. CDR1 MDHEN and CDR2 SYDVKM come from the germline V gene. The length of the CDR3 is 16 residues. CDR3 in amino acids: CASSPDMSSYNSPLHF. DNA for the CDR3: TGTGCCAGCAGTCCGGACATGAGCTCCTATAATTCACCCCTCCACTTT.

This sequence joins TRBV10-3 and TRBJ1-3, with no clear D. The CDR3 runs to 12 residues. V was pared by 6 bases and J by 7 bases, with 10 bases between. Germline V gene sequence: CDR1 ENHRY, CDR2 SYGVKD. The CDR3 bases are TGTGCCATCAGGGAAGGGCAGAACACCATATATTTT. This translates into CAIREGQNTIYF.

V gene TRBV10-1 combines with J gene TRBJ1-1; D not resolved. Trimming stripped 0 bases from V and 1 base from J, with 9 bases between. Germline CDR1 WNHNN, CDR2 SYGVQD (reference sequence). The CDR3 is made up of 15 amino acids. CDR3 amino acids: CASSESPGSNTEAFF. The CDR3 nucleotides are TGCGCCAGCAGTGAGTCGCCAGGATCGAACACTGAAGCTTTCTTT.

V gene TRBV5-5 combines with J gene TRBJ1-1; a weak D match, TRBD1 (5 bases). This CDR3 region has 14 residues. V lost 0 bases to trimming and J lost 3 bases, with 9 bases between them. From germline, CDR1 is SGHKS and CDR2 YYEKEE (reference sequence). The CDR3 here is CASSLASRDTEAFF. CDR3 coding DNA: TGTGCCAGCAGCTTGGCTTCCAGGGACACTGAAGCTTTCTTT. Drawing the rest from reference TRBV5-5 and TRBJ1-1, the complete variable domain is DAGVTQSPTHLIKTRGQQVTLRCSPISGHKSVSWYQQVLGQGPQFIFQYYEKEERGRGNFPDRFSARQFPNYSSELNVNALLLGDSALYLCASSLASRDTEAFFGQGTRLTVV.